Each of the 19 T cell receptor beta chains below was sequenced from the same sample in a study of shared clonotypes between healthy human individuals. Sequencing was performed with immunoSEQ multiplex PCR; in TCRdb, only in-frame clones are kept and a portion is missing. This table holds about 990,000 clones, around three quarters found once. The source material was memory CD4+ T cells from PBMCs. Subset given: CD45RA-negative fraction. These receptor sequences come from a man between 18 and 29 years old in good health. Some clones in this sample may be carry-over from other donors' samples.

J is TRBJ1-2 and V is TRBV28; no reliable D call. The CDR3 covers 11 residues. Per germline, CDR1 MDHEN and CDR2 SYDVKM. The CDR3 nucleotides are TGTGCTTGCGGACTCAACTATGGCTACACCTTC. Translated, it gives CACGLNYGYTF.

CDR3 residues: CASSLGQGWRYF. The CDR3 coding sequence is TGTGCCAGCAGCCTGGGGCAGGGTTGGAGGTACTTC. The chain carries TRBV14 and TRBJ2-7, with D tentatively TRBD1 (5 bases). The V end lost 4 bases, the J end lost 12 bases, and 16 bases lay between the germline ends. The germline V gene encodes CDR1 SGHDN and CDR2 FVKESK. The CDR3 runs to 12 residues.

This sequence joins TRBV6-5 and TRBJ2-3, with D unclear. With 6 bases removed from V and 0 bases from J, the gap between germline ends came to 13 bases. CDR3 length: 15 residues. Germline loops: CDR1 MNHEY, CDR2 SVGAGI. The CDR3 is CASRRTEASTDTQYF. CDR3 nucleotides: TGTGCCAGCAGGCGGACCGAGGCTAGCACAGATACGCAGTATTTT.

The gene calls are TRBV7-9 and TRBJ1-1; D not resolved. Trimming stripped 1 base from V and 6 bases from J, with 9 bases between. The CDR3 runs 13 residues. The germline V gene has CDR1 SEHNR and CDR2 FQNEAQ (reference sequence). The CDR3 nucleotides are TGTGCCAGCAGCTTAGGGGAATCCCCTGAAGCTTTCTTT. Translating gives CASSLGESPEAFF.

The genes are TRBV7-9 and TRBJ2-3; 13 nucleotides line up with TRBD2. Germline trimming cut 5 bases from V and 2 bases from J; bases unmatched to any gene: 7. The CDR3 covers 17 residues. Per germline, CDR1 SEHNR and CDR2 FQNEAQ (reference sequence). CDR3 loop: CASSPRTSGSNTDTQYF. Written as DNA, the CDR3 is TGTGCCAGCAGCCCCCGGACTAGCGGGAGTAACACAGATACGCAGTATTTT.

The chain carries TRBV6-1 and TRBJ1-1, with unresolved D. This CDR3 region has 14 residues. Germline V gives CDR1 MNHNS, CDR2 SASEGT. With 2 bases removed from V and 1 base from J, the gap between germline ends came to 8 bases. CDR3 sequence: CASSELGENTEAFF. CDR3 DNA sequence: TGTGCCAGCAGTGAACTCGGAGAGAACACTGAAGCTTTCTTT.

The chain couples TRBV7-9 to TRBJ2-2; 7 nucleotides match TRBD1. Germline CDR1 is SEHNR and CDR2 is FQNEAQ (reference sequence). The CDR3 has 14 residues. The ends lost 6 bases at V and 5 bases at J; junction bases unmatched: 6. The CDR3 DNA follows: TGTGCCAGCAGTTTAACAGGGGAAACCGGGGAGCTGTTTTTT. Translating it yields CASSLTGETGELFF.

The gene calls are TRBV2 and TRBJ1-1; D is uncertain. The CDR3 has 14 amino acids. CDR1 SNHLY and CDR2 FYNNEI come from the germline V gene. V was shortened by 6 bases and J by 1 base, with 12 bases between the two germline ends. The CDR3 bases are TGTGCCAGCAGAAGGGAGTGGGGGAACACTGAAGCTTTCTTT. It is translated as CASRREWGNTEAFF.

CDR3 sequence (DNA): TGTGCCAGCAGTGTAATCCGGGCCTCGCGGCAGAAACTGTTTTTT. Translating it yields CASSVIRASRQKLFF. This chain joins TRBV2 and TRBJ1-4, with D unclear. The CDR3 sequence is 15 residues long. Germline CDR1 reads SNHLY; CDR2 reads FYNNEI. The V end was cut by 4 bases, the J end by 11 bases, with 20 bases between.

V and J are TRBV28 and TRBJ2-7; D gene uncertain. CDR3 length equals 13 residues. Germline V CDR1 and CDR2: MDHEN, SYDVKM. Trimming pared 1 base from V and 4 bases from J, leaving 8 bases between. CDR3 coding DNA: TGTGCCAGCAGTTTATTCGCCCGTTACGAGCAGTACTTC. This translates into CASSLFARYEQYF. Full variable domain (missing parts from reference TRBV28 and TRBJ2-7): DVKVTQSSRYLVKRTGEKVFLECVQDMDHENMFWYRQDPGLGLRLIYFSYDVKMKEKGDIPEGYSVSREKKERFSLILESASTNQTSMYLCASSLFARYEQYFGPGTRLTVT.

Only a few counts were recorded for this clone. This sample also contains other DNA sequences that code for the same CDR3. The CDR3 coding sequence is TGCGCCAGCAGCGTACAGGGAAATGAGCAGTTCTTC. Its protein is CASSVQGNEQFF. This chain joins TRBV5-1 and TRBJ2-1; tentative D call: TRBD1 (6 bases). V lost 4 bases and J lost 7, with 9 bases in between. Looked up from germline, CDR1 is SGHRS and CDR2 is YFSETQ. The CDR3 has 12 residues.

The chain is built from TRBV19 and TRBJ2-6; D is unclear. The CDR3 is made up of 20 amino acids. Per the germline V gene, CDR1 is LNHDA and CDR2 is SQIVND (reference sequence). V was cut by 1 base and J by 0 bases, with 19 bases left in between. CDR3 nucleotides: TGTGCCAGTAGTATAGTCGGTTGGGCTAGACTGCTCTCTGGGGCCAACGTCCTGACTTTC. Its translation: CASSIVGWARLLSGANVLTF.

The chain employs TRBV5-6 and TRBJ2-1, with TRBD1 matching 7 bases. Germline CDR1 and CDR2: SGHDT and YYEEEE. The CDR3 runs to 15 residues. The V segment lost 5 bases and the J segment 0 bases; nucleotides outside the gene matches: 5. For the CDR3, the DNA is TGTGCCAGCAGAAGGGACAGAAGCTCCTACAATGAGCAGTTCTTC. Its translation: CASRRDRSSYNEQFF.

The chain recombines TRBV19 with TRBJ2-5; D is ambiguous. Germline V gives CDR1 LNHDA, CDR2 SQIVND (reference sequence). The CDR3 loop spans 15 amino acids. Trimming removed 1 base at V and 3 bases at J, with 12 bases between. The CDR3 here is CASSIAWRPKETQYF. CDR3 DNA: TGTGCCAGTAGTATAGCCTGGCGGCCGAAAGAGACCCAGTACTTC.

This clone was detected once. The chain employs TRBV11-1 and TRBJ2-5; 7 positions agree with TRBD1. The CDR3 consists of 14 residues. Germline CDR1 and CDR2: SGHAT and FQDESV (reference sequence). After removal of 5 bases from V and 2 bases from J, the junction contained 5 bases not matched to a gene. CDR3 in DNA: TGTGCCAGCAGCCTGAACAGGGGACAAGAGACCCAGTACTTC. Translating gives CASSLNRGQETQYF.

V gene TRBV18 combines with J gene TRBJ1-1; the match to TRBD1 covers 7 bases. This CDR3 region has 15 residues. Germline V CDR1 and CDR2: KGHSH, LQKENI. The V segment lost 3 bases and the J segment 1 base; nucleotides outside the gene matches: 5. This CDR3 is CASSPWTGPNTEAFF. The CDR3 DNA reads TGTGCCAGCTCACCCTGGACAGGCCCGAACACTGAAGCTTTCTTT.

The chain couples TRBV7-2 to TRBJ1-5, with 7 bases matching TRBD1. Germline CDR1 reads SGHTA; CDR2 reads FQGNSA. V shed 4 bases, J shed 2 bases, and the junction held 5 bases outside the gene matches. This CDR3 has 15 residues. The CDR3 loop is CASSSGQAGNQPQHF. The CDR3 DNA is TGTGCCAGCAGCTCTGGACAGGCTGGCAATCAGCCCCAGCATTTT.

The CDR3 protein is CASSGRQGLYGYTF. CDR3 coding DNA: TGTGCCAGCAGTGGTAGACAGGGATTATATGGCTACACCTTC. The genes are TRBV6-1 and TRBJ1-2; 7 nucleotides align to TRBD1. The CDR3 runs 14 residues. Germline-derived CDR1 and CDR2 are MNHNS and SASEGT. V gave up 4 bases and J gave up 5 bases; unmatched junction bases: 7.

This clone was counted a few times. Other DNA sequences within the sample encode an identical CDR3. The chain uses TRBV9 and TRBJ2-3; 7 bases are shared with TRBD2. Germline CDR1 SGDLS, CDR2 YYNGEE. Unmatched junction bases numbered 1, after V lost 0 bases and J lost 3 bases. This CDR3 spans 14 amino acids. CDR3 protein: CASSVGLATDTQYF. In nucleotides, the CDR3 is TGTGCCAGCAGCGTAGGACTAGCAACAGATACGCAGTATTTT.